Here is one T cell receptor beta chain with its context. Its target is not known. Unmatched junction bases numbered 11, after V lost 3 bases and J lost 7 bases. The CDR3 consists of 16 residues. CDR1 is LNHDA, CDR2 SQIVND, per germline (reference sequence). The data were obtained in a study of PD-L1 blockade in urothelial cancer. In the study overall: Blood was evaluated 3 weeks (second dose) and 6 weeks after therapy began.

Notes on the study in general: Stronger expansion of tumor-associated clones in blood at 3 weeks distinguished durable-benefit patients.

Synthetic spike-ins, TCR analog templates, were added into each PCR. Only in-frame clones appear in the TCRdb table, and some are missing; sequencing was by immunoSEQ multiplex PCR. The table has about 88,000 clones, more than 85% seen once. Patients' urothelial carcinoma was locally advanced or metastatic. The clonotype comes from a man aged 55 to 69 with urothelial cancer. The source material was PBMCs, sampled around atezolizumab (anti-PD-L1) treatment. V usage is TRBV19 and J usage is TRBJ2-1; TRBD2 matches at 8 bases. The CDR3 here is CASSMKSGRGENEQFF. The CDR3 DNA is TGTGCCAGTAGTATGAAAAGCGGGAGAGGAGAAAATGAGCAGTTCTTC.